This is a list of T cell receptor beta chains from one sample in a study of blood T cell repertoires in COVID-19. TCRdb keeps only in-frame clones here, not all; method: immunoSEQ multiplex PCR. The profile shows about 370,000 clones, around 87% of them singletons. The material sequenced was PBMCs or T cells enriched from blood (not recorded which). These receptors came from a man aged 18 to 35 who had recovered from COVID-19. Both conserved end residues are part of each CDR3. The D gene is left open where the match is weak. Clone size is given for some rows only: seen once, a few or many times, or a class if the clone is expanded.

v_call	clone_size	d_call	j_call	cdr3_nt	cdr3_aa
TRBV2	-	TRBD1	TRBJ1-1	TGTGCCAGCAGTGATTGGAGGTGGGGACAGGGAATCGGGAACACTGAAGCTTTCTTT	CASSDWRWGQGIGNTEAFF
TRBV12-3/TRBV12-4	-	TRBD1	TRBJ2-5	TGTGCCAGCGGACAGGGGTACCAAGAGACCCAGTACTTC	CASGQGYQETQYF
TRBV7-9	-	-	TRBJ1-4	TGTGCCAGCAGCTTAGGGCAGGAGGGTGAAAAACTGTTTTTT	CASSLGQEGEKLFF
TRBV28	few	TRBD1	TRBJ1-2	TGTGCCAGCAGTTTCAAGGGGGCGTATTTCTATGGCTACACCTTC	CASSFKGAYFYGYTF
TRBV19	-	TRBD1	TRBJ1-3	TGTGCCAGTAGCCCTACTGACAGGGGCCATCGGTACACCATATATTTT	CASSPTDRGHRYTIYF
TRBV7-9	-	-	TRBJ2-5	TGTGCCAGCAGCCCGCGCGCTCCGGAGACCCAGTACTTC	CASSPRAPETQYF
TRBV6-5	-	-	TRBJ1-2	TGTGCCAGCAGGGGCACCCGTGGCTATGGCTACACCTTC	CASRGTRGYGYTF
TRBV9	-	-	TRBJ2-1	TGTGCCAGCAGGAGGGCGGGAACCGCAGGTGAGCAGTTCTTC	CASRRAGTAGEQFF
TRBV27	-	TRBD1	TRBJ1-1	TGTGCCAGCAGTTTGGACCCACGGGGACAGTGGAACACTGAAGCTTTCTTT	CASSLDPRGQWNTEAFF
TRBV7-8	-	TRBD2	TRBJ2-7	TGTGCCAGCAGCAGGCGGGAGGGGGACCACGAGCAGTACTTC	CASSRREGDHEQYF
TRBV7-9	few	TRBD2	TRBJ2-5	TGTGCCAGCAGCTTAGTGCCACGGGAGGGCCTGCTAGAGACCCAGTACTTC	CASSLVPREGLLETQYF
TRBV30	-	-	TRBJ1-4	TGTGCCTGGAGTGTACAGTTTAATGAAAAACTGTTTTTT	CAWSVQFNEKLFF
TRBV12-3/TRBV12-4	-	TRBD2	TRBJ2-3	TGTGCCAGCAGAGGCGGGAGGACAGATACGCAGTATTTT	CASRGGRTDTQYF
TRBV5-1	-	TRBD1	TRBJ2-6	TGCGCCAGCAGCTCGGGACAGGGGGCTACCTCTGGGGCCAACGTCCTGACTTTC	CASSSGQGATSGANVLTF
TRBV18	-	TRBD2	TRBJ2-3	TGTGCCAGCTCACGATCCGGGACTAGTCTCGATACGCAGTATTTT	CASSRSGTSLDTQYF
TRBV29-1	-	-	TRBJ1-2	TGCAGCGTTGAAAGGGGCGGCTACAGGGCTGGGGGCTACACCTTC	CSVERGGYRAGGYTF
TRBV5-1	-	-	TRBJ2-7	TGCGCCAGCAGCCCCGACAGCGCCACCTCCGAGCAGTACTTC	CASSPDSATSEQYF
TRBV29-1	-	-	TRBJ1-1	TGCAGCGTCCCCTATCGGGGGGAAGCTTTCTTT	CSVPYRGEAFF
TRBV27	-	-	TRBJ2-5	TGTGCCAGCAGTACGGGGACGGGAGAAAAGTACTTC	CASSTGTGEKYF
TRBV4-2	-	-	TRBJ1-2	TGTGCCAGCAGCCAAGATCGTTTGGCTGGCTACACCTTC	CASSQDRLAGYTF
TRBV6-9	once	TRBD1	TRBJ1-2	TGTGCCAGCAGTTATCCCGAACCCGGGACAGCTGGTCCTAACTATGGCTACACCTTC	CASSYPEPGTAGPNYGYTF
TRBV19	-	TRBD1	TRBJ1-5	TGTGCCAGTAGTGAGGGACAGGGTAGTCAGCCCCAGCATTTT	CASSEGQGSQPQHF
TRBV3-1/TRBV3-2	-	-	TRBJ1-2	TGTGCCAGCCGAACCCCGGGGGAAGGCTACACCTTC	CASRTPGEGYTF
TRBV28	-	TRBD1	TRBJ1-5	TGTGCCAGCGGGACAGGCAATCAGCCCCAGCATTTT	CASGTGNQPQHF
TRBV30	-	-	TRBJ1-6	TGTGCCTGGAGTTCAAAGCAGGGGAATTCACCCCTCCACTTT	CAWSSKQGNSPLHF
TRBV28	-	-	TRBJ2-7	TGTGCCAGCAGTTCCCCGGGTAGCGGATCCTACGAGCAGTACTTC	CASSSPGSGSYEQYF
TRBV4-1	-	TRBD2	TRBJ2-7	TGCGCCAGCAGCCGCCTACCGGGACTAGCGGGAGACGAGCAGTACTTC	CASSRLPGLAGDEQYF
TRBV27	-	-	TRBJ2-2	TGTGCCAGCAGTTTATCCTTTACCGGGGAGCTGTTTTTT	CASSLSFTGELFF
TRBV9	-	-	TRBJ2-7	TGTGCCAGCAGCGCGGTAAGCGACAGTCCCGAGCAGTACTTC	CASSAVSDSPEQYF
TRBV3-1/TRBV3-2	-	TRBD2	TRBJ2-3	TGTGCCAGCAGCCCTGTCCTAGCGGGGGGGAGCACAGATACGCAGTATTTT	CASSPVLAGGSTDTQYF
TRBV6-5	-	TRBD2	TRBJ2-1	TGTGCCAGCAGTACCGGACTAGCGGGGCTCAATGAGCAGTTCTTC	CASSTGLAGLNEQFF
TRBV6-5	once	-	TRBJ1-1	TGTGCCAGCCGGACATTGAACACTGAAGCTTTCTTT	CASRTLNTEAFF
TRBV24-1	-	-	TRBJ1-2	TGTGCCACCAGTGACTCAACCACAGAGTATGGCTACACCTTC	CATSDSTTEYGYTF
TRBV27	-	TRBD2	TRBJ2-5	TGTGCCAGCAGTTTGAACGGGGGGACCCGGGAGACCCAGTACTTC	CASSLNGGTRETQYF
TRBV6-5	-	TRBD1	TRBJ1-4	TGTGCCAGCAGTTACCGGCAGGGGGTATTCGAAAAACTGTTTTTT	CASSYRQGVFEKLFF
TRBV9	few	-	TRBJ2-7	TGTGCCAGCAGCGCCGGCCCGGGTCTCACAAACGAGCAGTACTTC	CASSAGPGLTNEQYF
TRBV28	-	TRBD2	TRBJ2-7	TGTGCCAGCAGTTCATTTTGGCGGGAGTCCTCCTACGAGCAGTACTTC	CASSSFWRESSYEQYF
TRBV28	-	TRBD2	TRBJ2-7	TGTGCCAGCAGTGAGACTAGCCTTCCCGAGCAGTACTTC	CASSETSLPEQYF
TRBV5-1	once	TRBD1	TRBJ2-5	TGCGCCAGCAGCTTGGCCGGGACAGCCCTTCAAGAGACCCAGTACTTC	CASSLAGTALQETQYF
TRBV3-1/TRBV3-2	-	-	TRBJ1-1	TGTGCCAGCAGCCAAGGTGTAGAGAACACTGAAGCTTTCTTT	CASSQGVENTEAFF
TRBV5-1	-	-	TRBJ1-2	TGCGCCAGCAGCTTGGGCGAACAGCATCAGGGCTACACCTTC	CASSLGEQHQGYTF
TRBV19	-	-	TRBJ1-3	TGTGCCAGTAGTACCCGGGGTCCATCTGGAAACACCATATATTTT	CASSTRGPSGNTIYF
TRBV6-5	-	-	TRBJ1-1	TGTGCCAGCAGACCGCAGCAGGGAACTGAAGCTTTCTTT	CASRPQQGTEAFF
TRBV6-5	-	-	TRBJ2-7	TGTGCCAGCACTCCCGAAACACCATACGAGCAGTACTTC	CASTPETPYEQYF
TRBV5-8	-	-	TRBJ1-5	TGTGCCAGCAGTGTTGCGGGCCTCAATCAGCCCCAGCATTTT	CASSVAGLNQPQHF
TRBV3-1/TRBV3-2	-	TRBD1	TRBJ1-5	TGTGCCAGCAGCCAAGGAACAGGGGGCGGTCAGCCCCAGCATTTT	CASSQGTGGGQPQHF